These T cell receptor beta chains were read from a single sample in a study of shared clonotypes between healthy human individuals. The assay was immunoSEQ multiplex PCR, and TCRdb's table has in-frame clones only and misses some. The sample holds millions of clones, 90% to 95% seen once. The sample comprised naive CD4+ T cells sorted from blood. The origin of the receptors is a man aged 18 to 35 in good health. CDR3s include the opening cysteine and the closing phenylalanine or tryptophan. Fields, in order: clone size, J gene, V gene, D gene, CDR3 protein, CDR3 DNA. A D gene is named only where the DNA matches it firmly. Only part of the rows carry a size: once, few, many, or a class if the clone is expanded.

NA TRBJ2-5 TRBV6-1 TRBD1 CASSVLTGTGGLETQYF TGTGCCAGCAGTGTACTTACCGGGACAGGGGGCTTGGAGACCCAGTACTTC
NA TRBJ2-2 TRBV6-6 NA CASSYSEKNTGELFF TGTGCCAGCAGTTACTCCGAAAAGAACACCGGGGAGCTGTTTTTT
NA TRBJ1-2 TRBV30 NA CAWGTDLRYGYTF TGTGCCTGGGGGACGGACCTTAGGTATGGCTACACCTTC
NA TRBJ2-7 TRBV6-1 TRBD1 CASSDAGQGGWYEQYF TGTGCCAGCAGTGATGCGGGACAGGGGGGGTGGTACGAGCAGTACTTC
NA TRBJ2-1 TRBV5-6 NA CASSFGYGVYNEQFF TGTGCCAGCAGCTTTGGATACGGGGTTTACAATGAGCAGTTCTTC
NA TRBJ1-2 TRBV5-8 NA CASSPTPYYGYTF TGTGCCAGCAGCCCCACCCCCTACTATGGCTACACCTTC
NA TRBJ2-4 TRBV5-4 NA CASSRWGGNIQYF TGTGCCAGCAGCCGGTGGGGCGGAAACATTCAGTACTTC
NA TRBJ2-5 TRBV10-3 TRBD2 CAIWSGIQETQYF TGTGCCATCTGGAGCGGGATTCAAGAGACCCAGTACTTC
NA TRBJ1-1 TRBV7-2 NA CASSKGANPTEAFF TGTGCCAGCTCCAAAGGGGCTAACCCCACTGAAGCTTTCTTT
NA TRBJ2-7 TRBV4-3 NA CASSQGAKGTYEQYF TGCGCCAGCAGCCAAGGGGCAAAAGGGACTTACGAGCAGTACTTC
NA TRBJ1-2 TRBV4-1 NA CASSAGEAGWYGYTF TGCGCCAGCAGCGCAGGCGAAGCAGGGTGGTATGGCTACACCTTC
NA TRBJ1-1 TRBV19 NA CASKYLHATEAFF TGTGCCAGTAAATATCTCCACGCCACTGAAGCTTTCTTT
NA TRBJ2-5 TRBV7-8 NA CASSIRLTSQETQYF TGTGCCAGCAGCATACGACTAACCTCCCAAGAGACCCAGTACTTC
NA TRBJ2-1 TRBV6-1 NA CASSMTLYSYNEQFF TGTGCCAGCAGCATGACGCTCTACTCATACAATGAGCAGTTCTTC
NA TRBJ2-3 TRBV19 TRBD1 CASRAAITGDGTDTQYF TGTGCCAGTAGGGCCGCCATAACAGGGGACGGCACAGATACGCAGTATTTT
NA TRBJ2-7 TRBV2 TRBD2 CASSVRDTFPSGSLSGSYEQYF TGTGCCAGCAGTGTTCGGGACACTTTCCCTAGCGGGAGTTTAAGCGGTTCCTACGAGCAGTACTTC
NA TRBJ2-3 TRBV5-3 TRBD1 CASSSWTGATDTQYF TGTGCCAGCAGCTCATGGACAGGGGCAACAGATACGCAGTATTTT
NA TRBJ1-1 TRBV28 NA CASSSRGRNTEAFF TGTGCCAGCAGTTCAAGGGGCCGTAACACTGAAGCTTTCTTT
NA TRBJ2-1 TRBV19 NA CASSPDDRSPDNEQFF TGTGCCAGTAGTCCTGACGACAGGTCCCCTGACAATGAGCAGTTCTTC
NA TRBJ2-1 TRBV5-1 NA CASSLRQGSPNEQFF TGCGCCAGCAGCTTGCGGCAGGGTAGTCCCAATGAGCAGTTCTTC
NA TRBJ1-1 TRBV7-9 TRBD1 CASSSRTGANTEAFF TGTGCCAGCAGCTCCCGGACAGGTGCGAACACTGAAGCTTTCTTT
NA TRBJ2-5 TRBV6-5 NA CASSYWGVGQETQYF TGTGCCAGCAGTTACTGGGGGGTGGGCCAAGAGACCCAGTACTTC
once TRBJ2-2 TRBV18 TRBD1 CASSPKGTGVNTGELFF TGTGCCAGCTCACCGAAAGGGACAGGCGTTAACACCGGGGAGCTGTTTTTT
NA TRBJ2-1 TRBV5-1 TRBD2 CASSWTSGRYNEQFF TGCGCCAGCAGCTGGACTAGCGGGCGCTACAATGAGCAGTTCTTC
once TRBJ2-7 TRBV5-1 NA CASSFSGGSSYEQYF TGCGCCAGCAGCTTTAGCGGAGGAAGCTCCTACGAGCAGTACTTC
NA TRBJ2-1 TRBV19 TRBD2 CASSISGLAGLDEQFF TGTGCCAGTAGTATCTCGGGACTAGCGGGACTGGATGAGCAGTTCTTC
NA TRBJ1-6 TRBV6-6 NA CASSELRGTDSPLHF TGTGCCAGCAGCGAGCTAAGAGGGACTGATTCACCCCTCCACTTT
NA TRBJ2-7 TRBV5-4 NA CATQGIHSYEQYF TGTGCCACCCAGGGGATACACTCCTACGAGCAGTACTTC
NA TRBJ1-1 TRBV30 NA CAWSVIFGGGTEAFF TGTGCCTGGAGTGTAATTTTCGGGGGCGGCACTGAAGCTTTCTTT
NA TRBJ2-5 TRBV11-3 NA CASSPGGQETQYF TGTGCCAGCAGCCCGGGCGGCCAAGAGACCCAGTACTTC
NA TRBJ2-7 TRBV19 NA CASSNGITTAYEQYF TGTGCCAGTAGCAACGGGATAACAACGGCCTACGAGCAGTACTTC
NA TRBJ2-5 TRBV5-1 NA CASSLSRGEETQYF TGCGCCAGCAGCTTGTCTAGGGGTGAGGAGACCCAGTACTTC
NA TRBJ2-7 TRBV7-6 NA CASSLPQSGRIYEQYF TGTGCCAGCAGCTTACCCCAGTCGGGACGCATCTACGAGCAGTACTTC
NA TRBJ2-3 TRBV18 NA CASSPKRDTSTDTQYF TGTGCCAGCTCACCTAAAAGAGACACAAGCACAGATACGCAGTATTTT
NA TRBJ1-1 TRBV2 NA CASSIQGWTEAFF TGTGCCAGCAGTATACAGGGTTGGACTGAAGCTTTCTTT
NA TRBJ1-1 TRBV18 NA CASSPPTGVMNTEAFF TGTGCCAGCTCACCACCTACAGGAGTTATGAACACTGAAGCTTTCTTT
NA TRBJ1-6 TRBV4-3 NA CASSQDRGRNSPLHF TGCGCCAGCAGCCAAGATCGGGGGCGTAATTCACCCCTCCACTTT
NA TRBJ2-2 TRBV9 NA CASSVWSINTGELFF TGTGCCAGCAGCGTCTGGAGCATCAACACCGGGGAGCTGTTTTTT
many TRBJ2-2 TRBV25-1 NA CASSEDGRITGELFF TGTGCCAGCAGTGAGGATGGACGGATCACCGGGGAGCTGTTTTTT
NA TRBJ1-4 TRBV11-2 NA CASSFNSVGNEKLFF TGTGCCAGCAGCTTCAACAGCGTCGGTAATGAAAAACTGTTTTTT
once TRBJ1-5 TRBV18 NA CASSPGPGGNQPQHF TGTGCCAGCTCACCAGGTCCGGGGGGTAATCAGCCCCAGCATTTT
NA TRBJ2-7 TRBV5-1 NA CASSFQNENQQYF TGCGCCAGCAGCTTTCAAAACGAAAACCAGCAGTACTTC
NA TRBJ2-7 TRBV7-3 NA CASSLSPSGEQYF TGTGCCAGCAGCTTAAGTCCTTCGGGGGAGCAGTACTTC
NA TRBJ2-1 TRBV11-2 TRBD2 CASSPQGRGDNEQFF TGTGCCAGCAGCCCACAAGGGCGGGGGGACAATGAGCAGTTCTTC
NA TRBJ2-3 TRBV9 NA CASSLRGAADTQYF TGTGCCAGCAGCCTAAGGGGAGCGGCGGATACGCAGTATTTT
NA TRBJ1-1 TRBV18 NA CASSPNPGAAVAFF TGTGCCAGCTCACCAAATCCGGGGGCAGCAGTAGCTTTCTTT
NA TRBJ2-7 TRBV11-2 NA CASSSTSSYEQYF TGTGCCAGCAGTTCGACTAGCTCCTACGAGCAGTACTTC
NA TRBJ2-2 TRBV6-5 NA CASSYPGTGELFF TGTGCCAGCAGTTACCCGGGAACCGGGGAGCTGTTTTTT
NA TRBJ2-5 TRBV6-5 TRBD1 CASSPQTGFWETQYF TGTGCCAGCAGCCCCCAGACAGGGTTCTGGGAGACCCAGTACTTC
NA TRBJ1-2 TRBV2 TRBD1 CASREQGVGGYTF TGTGCCAGCAGGGAACAGGGGGTGGGCGGCTACACCTTC
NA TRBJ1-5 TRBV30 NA CAWSAGDGARGNQPQHF TGTGCCTGGAGTGCAGGAGACGGAGCAAGGGGCAATCAGCCCCAGCATTTT
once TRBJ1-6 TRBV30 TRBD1 CAWMGQGGTPLHF TGTGCCTGGATGGGACAGGGGGGGACACCCCTCCACTTT